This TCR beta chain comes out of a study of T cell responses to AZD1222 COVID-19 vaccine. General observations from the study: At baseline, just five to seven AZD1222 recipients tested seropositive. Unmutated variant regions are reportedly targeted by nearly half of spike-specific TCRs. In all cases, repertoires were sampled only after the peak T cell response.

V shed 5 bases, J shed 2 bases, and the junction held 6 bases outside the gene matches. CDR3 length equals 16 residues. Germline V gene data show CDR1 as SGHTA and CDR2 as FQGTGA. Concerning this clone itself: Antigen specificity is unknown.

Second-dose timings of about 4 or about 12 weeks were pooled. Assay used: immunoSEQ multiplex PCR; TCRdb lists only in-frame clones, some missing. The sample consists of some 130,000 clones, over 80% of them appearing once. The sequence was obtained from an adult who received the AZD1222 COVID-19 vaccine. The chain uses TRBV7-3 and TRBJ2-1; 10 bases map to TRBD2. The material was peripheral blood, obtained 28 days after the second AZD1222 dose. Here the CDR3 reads CASSDPSGGAYNEQFF. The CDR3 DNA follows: TGTGCCAGCAGCGACCCCAGCGGGGGGGCCTACAATGAGCAGTTCTTC.